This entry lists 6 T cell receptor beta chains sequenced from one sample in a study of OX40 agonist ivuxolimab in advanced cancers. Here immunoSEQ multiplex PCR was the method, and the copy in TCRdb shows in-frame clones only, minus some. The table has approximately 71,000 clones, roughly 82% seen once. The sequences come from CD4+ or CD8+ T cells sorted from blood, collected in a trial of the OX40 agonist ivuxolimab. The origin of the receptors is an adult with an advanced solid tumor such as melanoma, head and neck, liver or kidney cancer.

This CDR3 is CASSRQGIDEQYV. In nucleotides, the CDR3 is TGTGCCAGCAGCAGACAGGGAATAGACGAGCAGTACGTC. The chain links TRBV7-8 to TRBJ2-7; 7 bases agree with TRBD1. The CDR3 totals 13 residues. The V and J ends lost 5 bases and 5 bases, in that order; junction bases with no gene match: 6. Germline V CDR1 and CDR2: SGHVS, FQNEAQ.

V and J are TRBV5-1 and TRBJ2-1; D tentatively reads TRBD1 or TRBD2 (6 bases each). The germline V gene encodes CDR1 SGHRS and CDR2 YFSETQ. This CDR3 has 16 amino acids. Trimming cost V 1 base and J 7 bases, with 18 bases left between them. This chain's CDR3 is CASSLFQGGGGNEQFF. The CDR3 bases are TGCGCCAGCAGCTTGTTCCAGGGCGGAGGGGGGAATGAGCAGTTCTTC.

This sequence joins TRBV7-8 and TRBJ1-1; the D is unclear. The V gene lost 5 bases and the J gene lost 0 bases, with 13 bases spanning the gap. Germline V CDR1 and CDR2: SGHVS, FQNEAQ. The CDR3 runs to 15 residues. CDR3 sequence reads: CASSTRTVLNTEAFF. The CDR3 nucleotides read TGTGCCAGCAGCACGCGGACGGTACTGAACACTGAAGCTTTCTTT.

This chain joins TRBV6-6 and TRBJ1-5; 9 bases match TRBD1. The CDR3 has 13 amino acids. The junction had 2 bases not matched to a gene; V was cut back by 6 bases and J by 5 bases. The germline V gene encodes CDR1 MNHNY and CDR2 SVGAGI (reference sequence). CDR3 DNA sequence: TGTGCCAGCAGCCGGACAGGGGATCAGCCCCAGCATTTT. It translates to CASSRTGDQPQHF.

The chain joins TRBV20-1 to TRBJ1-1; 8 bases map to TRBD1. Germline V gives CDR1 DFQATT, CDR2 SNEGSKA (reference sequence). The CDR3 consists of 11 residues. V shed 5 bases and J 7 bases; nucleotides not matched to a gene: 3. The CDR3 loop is CSAGQGYEAFF. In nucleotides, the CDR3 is TGCAGTGCTGGACAGGGTTATGAAGCTTTCTTT.

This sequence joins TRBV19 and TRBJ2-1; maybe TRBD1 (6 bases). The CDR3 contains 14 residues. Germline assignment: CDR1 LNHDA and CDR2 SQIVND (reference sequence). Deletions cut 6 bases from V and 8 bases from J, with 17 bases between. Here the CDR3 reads CASSPQGWKDEQFF. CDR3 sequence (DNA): TGTGCCAGTAGCCCACAGGGATGGAAGGATGAGCAGTTCTTC.